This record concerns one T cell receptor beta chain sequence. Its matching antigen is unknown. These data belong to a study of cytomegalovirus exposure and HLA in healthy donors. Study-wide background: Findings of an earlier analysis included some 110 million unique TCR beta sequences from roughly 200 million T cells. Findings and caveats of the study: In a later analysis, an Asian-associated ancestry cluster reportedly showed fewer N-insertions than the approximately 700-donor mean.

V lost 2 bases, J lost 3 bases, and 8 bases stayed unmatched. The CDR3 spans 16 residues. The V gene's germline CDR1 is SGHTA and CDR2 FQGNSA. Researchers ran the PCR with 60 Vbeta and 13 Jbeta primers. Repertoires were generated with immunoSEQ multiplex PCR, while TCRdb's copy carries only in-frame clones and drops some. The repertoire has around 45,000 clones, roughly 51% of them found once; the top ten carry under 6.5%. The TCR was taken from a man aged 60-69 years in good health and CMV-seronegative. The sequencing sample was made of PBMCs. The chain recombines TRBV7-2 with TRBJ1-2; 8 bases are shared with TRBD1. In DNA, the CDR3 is TGTGCCAGCAGCTTATACCGCGGACAGGGTCACTATGGCTACACCTTC. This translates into CASSLYRGQGHYGYTF. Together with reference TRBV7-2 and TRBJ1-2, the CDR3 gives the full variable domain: GAGVSQSPSNKVTEKGKDVELRCDPISGHTALYWYRQSLGQGLEFLIYFQGNSAPDKSGLPSDRFSAERTGGSVSTLTIQRTQQEDSAVYLCASSLYRGQGHYGYTFGSGTRLTVV.